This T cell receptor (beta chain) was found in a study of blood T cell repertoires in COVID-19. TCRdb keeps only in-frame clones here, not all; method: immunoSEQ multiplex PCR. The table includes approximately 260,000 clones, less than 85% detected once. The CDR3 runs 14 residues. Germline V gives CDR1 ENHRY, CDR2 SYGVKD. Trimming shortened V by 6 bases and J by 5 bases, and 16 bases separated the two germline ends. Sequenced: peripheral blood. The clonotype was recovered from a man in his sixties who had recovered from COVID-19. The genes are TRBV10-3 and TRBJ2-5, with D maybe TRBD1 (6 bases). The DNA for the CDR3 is TGTGCCATCAGCCAAGGACAGACCCGGGAGACCCAGTACTTC. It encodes CAISQGQTRETQYF.